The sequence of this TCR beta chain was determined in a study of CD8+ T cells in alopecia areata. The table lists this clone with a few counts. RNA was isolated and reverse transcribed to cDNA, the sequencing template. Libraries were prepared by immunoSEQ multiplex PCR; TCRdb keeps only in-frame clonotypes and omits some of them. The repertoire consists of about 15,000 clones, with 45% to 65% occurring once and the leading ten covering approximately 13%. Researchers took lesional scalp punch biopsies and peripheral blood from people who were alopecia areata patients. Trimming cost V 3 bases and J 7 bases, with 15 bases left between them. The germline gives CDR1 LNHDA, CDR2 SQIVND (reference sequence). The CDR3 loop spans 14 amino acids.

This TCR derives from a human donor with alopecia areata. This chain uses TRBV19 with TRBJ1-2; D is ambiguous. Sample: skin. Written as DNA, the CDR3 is TGTGCCAGTAGTATTGTCAGTCCCTCCGGTGGCTACACCTTC. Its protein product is CASSIVSPSGGYTF.